What follows are 15 T cell receptor beta chains derived from one specimen sequenced in a study of cytomegalovirus exposure and HLA in healthy donors (dated by TCRdb to 2016 to 2017). The library was generated by the immunoSEQ multiplex PCR assay. A mixture of 60 forward primers for TCR Vbeta segments and 13 reverse primers for TCR Jbeta segments was used in the multiplex PCR. TCRdb obtained this table from immuneACCESS and retained in-frame rearrangements with V and J assigned. These tables miss some clones; where compared with another copy, unresolved V genes account for less than half of the shortfall, and the remainder is unexplained. The sample contains more than 85,000 clones, around three quarters of them found a single time. The ten largest clonotypes hold roughly 2% of the sample. The specimen sequenced was PBMCs. The origin of the receptors is a man aged 40-49 years in good health and CMV-seronegative.

The chain links TRBV19 to TRBJ2-1, with a possible D match to TRBD2 (6 bases). V was shortened by 4 bases and J by 1 base, with 23 bases between the two germline ends. Germline V gene sequence: CDR1 LNHDA, CDR2 SQIVND (reference sequence). The CDR3 has 19 amino acids. CDR3 protein: CASSTRLDPNGWSYNEQFF. The CDR3 DNA sequence: TGTGCCAGTAGTACGCGACTAGATCCCAACGGGTGGTCCTACAATGAGCAGTTCTTC.

The chain uses TRBV19 and TRBJ1-4; D gene ambiguous. Trimming removed 5 bases at V and 8 bases at J, with 15 bases between. Germline CDR1 is LNHDA and CDR2 is SQIVND (reference sequence). The length of the CDR3 is 14 residues. The CDR3 loop is CASSPGRGKEKLFF. The CDR3 coding sequence is TGTGCCAGTAGTCCCGGACGGGGAAAAGAAAAACTGTTTTTT.

This CDR3 is CASSVLLAGGDNEQFF. The CDR3 DNA is TGCGCCAGCAGCGTACTACTAGCGGGGGGGGATAATGAGCAGTTCTTC. The chain combines TRBV5-1 with TRBJ2-1; TRBD2 agrees at 13 bases. CDR3 size: 16 residues. V was clipped by 4 bases and J by 7 bases; unmatched bases: 8. Germline CDR1 reads SGHRS; CDR2 reads YFSETQ. Combining the CDR3 with reference TRBV5-1 and TRBJ2-1 gives the whole variable domain KAGVTQTPRYLIKTRGQQVTLSCSPISGHRSVSWYQQTPGQGLQFLFEYFSETQRNKGNFPGRFSGRQFSNSRSEMNVSTLELGDSALYLCASSVLLAGGDNEQFFGPGTRLTVL.

A word on this clone: Other DNA sequences in the same sample also yield this CDR3. V usage is TRBV11-2 and J usage is TRBJ2-7, with D possibly being TRBD2 (6 bases). The germline gives CDR1 SGHAT, CDR2 FQNNGV. There are 13 residues in the CDR3. Trimming cost V 3 bases and J 4 bases, with 10 bases left between them. The CDR3 loop is CASSLDYRYEQYF. The CDR3 DNA reads TGTGCCAGCAGCTTGGACTATCGATACGAGCAGTACTTC.

The V and J genes are TRBV18 and TRBJ1-1; D is possibly TRBD1 (5 bases). Germline V gene data show CDR1 as KGHSH and CDR2 as LQKENI. The CDR3 is made up of 13 amino acids. Trimming pared 4 bases from V and 0 bases from J, leaving 6 bases between. The CDR3 sequence: CASSRQLNTEAFF. DNA for the CDR3: TGTGCCAGCTCACGACAGTTGAACACTGAAGCTTTCTTT.

This clone came up a few times. The chain employs TRBV27 and TRBJ1-3, with unresolved D. V lost 8 bases, J lost 4 bases, and 15 bases lay in between. The CDR3 has 14 residues. The germline gives CDR1 MNHEY, CDR2 SMNVEV (reference sequence). The CDR3 loop reads CASAGVHTGNTIYF. CDR3 nucleotides: TGTGCCAGCGCCGGGGTGCATACAGGAAACACCATATATTTT.

In DNA form, the CDR3 reads TGTGCCAGCACTCCTGCGCTAGCGAACACCGGGGAGCTGTTTTTT. It translates to CASTPALANTGELFF. The V and J genes are TRBV6-6 and TRBJ2-2; unclear D gene. This CDR3 has 15 residues. From germline, CDR1 is MNHNY and CDR2 SVGAGI (reference sequence). V lost 7 bases, J lost 0 bases, and 12 bases lay in between.

This chain connects TRBV6-1 to TRBJ1-5; D is perhaps TRBD1 (5 bases). The CDR3 runs to 14 residues. V lost 5 bases to trimming and J lost 7 bases, with 15 bases between them. Germline-derived CDR1 and CDR2 are MNHNS and SASEGT. CDR3 in amino acids: CASSLGPGGQPQHF. The CDR3 DNA sequence: TGTGCCAGCAGTCTGGGTCCGGGGGGACAGCCCCAGCATTTT.

V is TRBV11-2 and J is TRBJ2-2; 11 nucleotides align to TRBD2. The CDR3 sequence is 15 residues long. The J segment lost 4 bases and the V segment lost 3 bases, leaving 1 base of the junction unmatched. Germline loops: CDR1 SGHAT, CDR2 FQNNGV. CDR3 nucleotide sequence: TGTGCCAGCAGCTTTAGCGGGAGGGCCACCGGGGAGCTGTTTTTT. Its translation is CASSFSGRATGELFF.

This chain connects TRBV11-2 to TRBJ2-7, with D perhaps matching TRBD1 (6 bases). Germline V gives CDR1 SGHAT, CDR2 FQNNGV. Trimming cost V 6 bases and J 0 bases, with 15 bases left between them. This CDR3 spans 15 amino acids. For the CDR3, the DNA is TGTGCCAGCAGATATGGACAGTCGGCCTCCTACGAGCAGTACTTC. This encodes CASRYGQSASYEQYF.

The genes are TRBV19 and TRBJ2-7; 9 bases agree with TRBD1. V shed 3 bases, J shed 7 bases, and the junction held 16 bases outside the gene matches. The CDR3 is 17 amino acids. The germline gives CDR1 LNHDA, CDR2 SQIVND (reference sequence). The CDR3 is CASSMGVPGQGPGEQYF. The CDR3 region has the DNA TGTGCCAGTAGTATGGGGGTTCCGGGACAGGGCCCAGGGGAGCAGTACTTC.

The rearrangement joins TRBV30 to TRBJ1-3; D is uncertain. CDR1 is GTSNPN, CDR2 SVGIG, per germline (reference sequence). This CDR3 comprises 14 residues. Trimming stripped 0 bases from V and 0 bases from J, with 6 bases between. The CDR3 protein is CAWSVTYSGNTIYF. CDR3 DNA sequence: TGTGCCTGGAGTGTCACTTACTCTGGAAACACCATATATTTT. Supplemented by reference TRBV30 and TRBJ1-3, the full variable domain reads SQTIHQWPATLVQPVGSPLSLECTVEGTSNPNLYWYRQAAGRGLQLLFYSVGIGQISSEVPQNLSASRPQDRQFILSSKKLLLSDSGFYLCAWSVTYSGNTIYFGEGSWLTVV.

In its sample, this clone was seen a few times. The chain carries TRBV5-1 and TRBJ1-1; maybe TRBD1 (5 bases). The length of the CDR3 is 14 residues. From germline, CDR1 is SGHRS and CDR2 YFSETQ. Trimming removed 4 bases at V and 4 bases at J, with 14 bases between. The CDR3 nucleotides read TGCGCCAGCAGCGTGGGGCCCGGGGGCACTGAAGCTTTCTTT. Protein sequence: CASSVGPGGTEAFF. Full variable domain (remainder filled in from reference TRBV5-1 and TRBJ1-1): KAGVTQTPRYLIKTRGQQVTLSCSPISGHRSVSWYQQTPGQGLQFLFEYFSETQRNKGNFPGRFSGRQFSNSRSEMNVSTLELGDSALYLCASSVGPGGTEAFFGQGTRLTVV.

The chain employs TRBV9 and TRBJ2-2; D may be TRBD2 (5 bases). The CDR3 runs to 14 residues. Looked up from germline, CDR1 is SGDLS and CDR2 is YYNGEE. V dropped 0 bases and J dropped 4 bases, with 7 bases sitting between them. CDR3 DNA sequence: TGTGCCAGCAGCGTAGTCGGGGTCACCGGGGAGCTGTTTTTT. Protein product: CASSVVGVTGELFF.

The rearrangement joins TRBV5-6 to TRBJ1-5, with D possibly TRBD1 on 5 matching bases. Germline V gives CDR1 SGHDT, CDR2 YYEEEE. The V gene lost 4 bases and the J gene lost 6 bases, with 17 bases spanning the gap. The CDR3 totals 15 residues. The DNA for the CDR3 is TGTGCCAGCAGCCCCGGTGGAGGGACGGGTCAGCCCCAGCATTTT. Its protein product is CASSPGGGTGQPQHF.